This entry is about one T cell receptor (beta chain). The target antigen is unknown. The PCR was carried out with 60 Vbeta primers and 13 Jbeta primers. TCRdb keeps only in-frame clones here, not all; method: immunoSEQ multiplex PCR. The table counts approximately 120,000 clones; under 3.5% lies in the top ten. This specimen belongs to a study of cytomegalovirus exposure and HLA in healthy donors. Study-wide results and limits: Association with HLA alleles at 0.05 false discovery rate was found for 15,000 to 20,000 TCR beta sequences in a later analysis.

This CDR3 region has 14 residues. V was pared by 10 bases and J by 2 bases, with 8 bases of the junction left unmatched. Looked up from germline, CDR1 is MNHNY and CDR2 is SVGAGI (reference sequence). The receptor's source is a man aged 25 to 40 in good health and CMV-seronegative. Input material: PBMCs. The rearrangement joins TRBV6-6 to TRBJ2-7, with TRBD1 matching 10 bases. The CDR3 nucleotides read TGTGCCACCGTCCTTGGACAGGGGGCCTACGAGCAGTACTTC. It is translated as CATVLGQGAYEQYF.